One sample yielded the 30 T cell receptor beta chains listed below, sequenced in a study of patients and donors after allogeneic stem cell transplantation. One entry per CDR3 protein, called by TCRdb with MiXCR from the RT-PCR reads. This sample has roughly 200,000 distinct CDR3 sequences, with around 40% found just once. The source material was blood, either unsorted or a sorted T cell fraction (not recorded which). The receptors come from a human donor who was either an allogeneic HSCT recipient or a stem cell or donor lymphocyte infusion donor (not recorded which). It is not recorded whose cells these are; they may come from a transplant donor.

The chain links TRBV12-3 or TRBV12-4 to TRBJ2-2; D is perhaps TRBD1 or TRBD2 (5 bases each). Trimming left V 7 bases short and J 6 bases short, with 9 bases between. The CDR3 totals 12 residues. The CDR3 DNA follows: TGTGCCAGCACCTCGGGACCCGGGGAGCTGTTTTTT. Its translation is CASTSGPGELFF.

The sample holds a few counts of this clonotype. The chain is built from TRBV29-1 and TRBJ1-2; 9 positions match TRBD1. In germline, CDR1 is SQVTM, CDR2 ANQGSEA. V shed 5 bases and J 7 bases; nucleotides not matched to a gene: 17. This CDR3 has 16 amino acids. The CDR3 loop reads CSVSAGSYRGRFGYTF. As DNA, the CDR3 is TGCAGCGTTAGTGCGGGTAGTTACAGGGGGCGTTTTGGCTACACCTTC.

This chain uses TRBV28 with TRBJ1-4, with TRBD1 identical over 9 bases. Per the germline V gene, CDR1 is MDHEN and CDR2 is SYDVKM. The V gene end was trimmed by 6 bases and the J gene end by 7 bases; junction bases not matched to a gene: 9. The CDR3 has 15 residues. CDR3 region: CASRPGGTGSEKLFF. The CDR3 DNA reads TGTGCCAGCAGACCGGGGGGGACAGGGAGTGAAAAACTGTTTTTT.

This clonotype turned up a few times. The V gene is TRBV27, the J gene TRBJ1-1; 7 bases align to TRBD1. The CDR3 length is 13 residues. Germline loops: CDR1 MNHEY, CDR2 SMNVEV (reference sequence). Trimming took 4 bases from V and 1 from J; bases not matched to a gene: 0. Here the CDR3 reads CASSYRGNTEAFF. CDR3 DNA sequence: TGTGCCAGCAGTTACAGGGGGAACACTGAAGCTTTCTTT.

The rearrangement uses TRBV20-1 and TRBJ2-3, with 10 bases fitting TRBD1. The junction had 2 bases not matched to a gene; V was cut back by 3 bases and J by 2 bases. The germline CDR1 and CDR2 sequences are DFQATT and SNEGSKA (reference sequence). This CDR3 is 14 amino acids long. The CDR3 region has the DNA TGCAGTGCTAGGGGGACAGGGGCCACAGATACGCAGTATTTT. This translates into CSARGTGATDTQYF.

V is TRBV10-3 and J is TRBJ1-1; D is perhaps TRBD1 (5 bases). Germline CDR1 ENHRY, CDR2 SYGVKD. The CDR3 length is 16 residues. The V and J ends lost 10 bases and 4 bases respectively, with 25 bases between them. The CDR3 DNA follows: TGTGCCACGGGACTAGTCGGGACGGGGAGAGGCACTGAAGCTTTCTTT. It specifies CATGLVGTGRGTEAFF.

The chain carries TRBV7-8 and TRBJ1-6; D is unclear. CDR1 is SGHVS, CDR2 FQNEAQ, per germline. This CDR3 region has 15 residues. The V gene lost 2 bases and the J gene lost 11 bases, with 16 bases spanning the gap. CDR3 coding DNA: TGTGCCAGCAGCTTAAACCAGGCCCTTGGGACACCCCTCCACTTT. Translating gives CASSLNQALGTPLHF.

The rearrangement joins TRBV28 to TRBJ1-1, with D uncertain. Germline V gene lookup returns CDR1 MDHEN and CDR2 SYDVKM. Trimming removed 6 bases at V and 5 bases at J, with 16 bases between. This CDR3 region has 14 residues. The CDR3 loop is CASRVGGLRTEAFF. The CDR3 DNA reads as TGTGCCAGCAGGGTCGGAGGTTTAAGGACTGAAGCTTTCTTT.

In its sample, this clonotype was seen a few times. The gene calls are TRBV11-2 and TRBJ2-2; 8 nucleotides line up with TRBD1. Germline CDR1 reads SGHAT; CDR2 reads FQNNGV. V lost 1 base, J lost 5 bases, and 3 bases stayed unmatched. This CDR3 region has 15 residues. The CDR3 region has the DNA TGTGCCAGCAGCTTAGCCAGGGGGCCTACCGGGGAGCTGTTTTTT. Residues: CASSLARGPTGELFF.

The CDR3 region is CSATDTYTDTQYF. The DNA for the CDR3 is TGCAGTGCGACCGACACGTACACAGATACGCAGTATTTT. The rearrangement uses TRBV20-1 and TRBJ2-3; no definite D call. The ends were cut back, 6 bases at V and 2 bases at J, with 12 bases in the middle. The CDR3 covers 13 residues. Germline loops: CDR1 DFQATT, CDR2 SNEGSKA (reference sequence).

This rearrangement joins TRBV5-6 to TRBJ2-3; weak D call: TRBD2 (5 bases). CDR1 and CDR2 (germline): SGHDT, YYEEEE. Deletions cut 7 bases from V and 4 bases from J, with 19 bases between. The CDR3 has 15 amino acids. CDR3 amino acids: CASLSGFGNSDTQYF. The CDR3 DNA reads TGTGCCAGCCTATCCGGGTTCGGGAATTCAGATACGCAGTATTTT.

This clonotype was detected a few times. V usage is TRBV7-2 and J usage is TRBJ2-1; the D gene is possibly TRBD1 (5 bases). V lost 4 bases, J lost 10 bases, and 17 bases lay in between. Germline V gives CDR1 SGHTA, CDR2 FQGNSA. CDR3 length equals 14 residues. CDR3 DNA sequence: TGTGCCAGCAGCTCCCAGGGCCTCGTGAAGGAGCAGTTCTTC. It is translated as CASSSQGLVKEQFF.

This clonotype was found a few times. For the CDR3, the DNA is TGTGCCACCGGGACAGGGGGCAAAGGCTACACCTTC. Translating gives CATGTGGKGYTF. The genes are TRBV27 and TRBJ1-2; 12 bases fit TRBD1. The germline V gene has CDR1 MNHEY and CDR2 SMNVEV (reference sequence). CDR3 length: 12 amino acids. J gave up 8 bases and V 10 bases, and 5 bases lay outside the gene matches.

The gene calls are TRBV9 and TRBJ2-6; unclear D gene. This CDR3 spans 15 amino acids. Germline CDR1 SGDLS, CDR2 YYNGEE. Trimming took off 0 bases at V and 4 bases at J, with 8 bases between the two ends. CDR3 DNA: TGTGCCAGCAGCGTAGTCGGCTCCGGGGCCAACGTCCTGACTTTC. It encodes CASSVVGSGANVLTF.

This clonotype was counted between two and nine times. The chain carries TRBV5-1 and TRBJ1-5; no definite D call. The V gene lost 0 bases and the J gene lost 2 bases, with 6 bases spanning the gap. From germline, CDR1 is SGHRS and CDR2 YFSETQ. CDR3 length: 14 residues. The CDR3 nucleotides are TGCGCCAGCAGCTTGGGAGATGGCAATCAGCCCCAGCATTTT. Residues: CASSLGDGNQPQHF.

This clonotype was counted between two and nine times. V and J are TRBV7-9 and TRBJ1-6; 8 nucleotides align to TRBD1. The CDR3 totals 16 residues. Germline V CDR1 and CDR2: SEHNR, FQNEAQ (reference sequence). V was pared by 5 bases and J by 0 bases, with 3 bases of the junction left unmatched. The CDR3 bases are TGTGCCAGCAGCCCAGGACAGGGCTCCTATAATTCACCCCTCCACTTT. Encoded protein: CASSPGQGSYNSPLHF.

The chain carries TRBV25-1 and TRBJ1-1; D is perhaps TRBD1 (5 bases). Germline CDR1 and CDR2: MGHDK and SYGVNS. The CDR3 is made up of 17 amino acids. Trimming cost V 1 base and J 1 base, with 16 bases left between them. The CDR3 DNA sequence: TGTGCCAGCAGTGAATCTACCCAGGGCAAGGGGAACACTGAAGCTTTCTTT. Its protein is CASSESTQGKGNTEAFF.

The table lists this clonotype with many counts. The rearrangement uses TRBV4-1 and TRBJ1-4; D is undetermined. Germline CDR1 MGHRA, CDR2 YSYEKL. V lost 0 bases, J lost 4 bases, and 9 bases lay in between. The CDR3 totals 15 residues. The CDR3 nucleotides are TGCGCCAGCAGCCAAGATTTGAGCGGTAATGAAAAACTGTTTTTT. Translating it yields CASSQDLSGNEKLFF.

The rearrangement links TRBV5-1 to TRBJ2-7; no reliable D call. The CDR3 has 14 residues. Germline V gives CDR1 SGHRS, CDR2 YFSETQ. Deletions cut 3 bases from V and 6 bases from J, with 16 bases between. As DNA, the CDR3 is TGCGCCAGCAGCTACACCCTGGGAAATACCGAGCAGTACTTC. Amino acid sequence: CASSYTLGNTEQYF.

The V call is TRBV20-1, the J call TRBJ2-7; no reliable D call. Germline lookup yields CDR1 DFQATT and CDR2 SNEGSKA (reference sequence). V gave up 0 bases and J gave up 4 bases, with 10 bases separating them. This CDR3 contains 13 residues. CDR3 amino acids: CSARDSEVYEQYF. In DNA form, the CDR3 reads TGCAGTGCTAGAGACTCTGAAGTATACGAGCAGTACTTC.

This clonotype was counted between two and nine times. The chain couples TRBV27 to TRBJ1-3; D not certain. Germline-derived CDR1 and CDR2 are MNHEY and SMNVEV (reference sequence). The CDR3 extends over 14 amino acids. V was cut by 6 bases and J by 4 bases, with 13 bases left in between. The CDR3 bases are TGTGCCAGCAGCAGGACTCCTACCGGAAACACCATATATTTT. Translated, it gives CASSRTPTGNTIYF.

This clonotype was seen only a few times. CDR3 DNA: TGTGCCACCGAAAAAGGGTCTTACACTGAAGCTTTCTTT. It specifies CATEKGSYTEAFF. The chain links TRBV12-3 or TRBV12-4 to TRBJ1-1, with D unresolved. Trimming took 10 bases from V and 3 from J, leaving 15 bases between them. The CDR3 is made up of 13 amino acids.

The V gene is TRBV13, the J gene TRBJ1-1; 8 bases align to TRBD1. The CDR3 extends over 15 amino acids. With 5 bases clipped from V and 8 bases from J, the junction kept 13 bases outside the gene matches. In germline, CDR1 is PRHDT, CDR2 FYEKMQ (reference sequence). For the CDR3, the DNA is TGTGCCAGCAGCCCAGGGGCAGGGGGCGGACGGGAAGCTTTCTTT. It translates to CASSPGAGGGREAFF.

CDR3 amino acids: CSARALQGTNEKLFF. CDR3 nucleotide sequence: TGCAGTGCTAGAGCCCTTCAGGGGACTAATGAAAAACTGTTTTTT. This chain connects TRBV20-1 to TRBJ1-4, with a tentative D call TRBD1 (6 bases). With 1 base removed from V and 2 bases from J, the gap between germline ends came to 11 bases. Germline V gene lookup returns CDR1 DFQATT and CDR2 SNEGSKA (reference sequence). CDR3 length: 15 amino acids.

V usage is TRBV5-1 and J usage is TRBJ1-6; weak D call: TRBD1 (5 bases). V was clipped by 7 bases and J by 11 bases, with 22 bases between them. The CDR3 length is 15 residues. The germline V gene has CDR1 SGHRS and CDR2 YFSETQ. The CDR3 DNA reads as TGCGCCAGCTGCGACCCGGGGGGACCGTCACCACCCCTCCACTTT. This encodes CASCDPGGPSPPLHF.

The DNA of the CDR3 is TGTGCCACCAGCAGTGAGTCGTCCGGGTCCTACGAGCAGTACTTC. Translating it yields CATSSESSGSYEQYF. This chain uses TRBV15 with TRBJ2-7; D remains unclear. In germline, CDR1 is LNHNV, CDR2 YYDKDF (reference sequence). Trimming took off 3 bases at V and 1 base at J, with 13 bases between the two ends. The CDR3 sequence is 15 residues long. Full variable domain (outside the CDR3, taken from reference TRBV15 and TRBJ2-7): DAMVIQNPRYQVTQFGKPVTLSCSQTLNHNVMYWYQQKSSQAPKLLFHYYDKDFNNEADTPDNFQSRRPNTSFCFLDIRSPGLGDTAMYLCATSSESSGSYEQYFGPGTRLTVT.

V is TRBV4-1 and J is TRBJ2-1, with D perhaps matching TRBD1 or TRBD2 (6 bases each). Germline V CDR1 and CDR2: MGHRA, YSYEKL. With 0 bases removed from V and 3 bases from J, the gap between germline ends came to 12 bases. This CDR3 comprises 16 residues. The CDR3 DNA sequence: TGCGCCAGCAGCCAAGATTCGAGGGGGGACTACAATGAGCAGTTCTTC. Translated, it gives CASSQDSRGDYNEQFF.

The genes are TRBV28 and TRBJ1-4, with a tentative D call TRBD1 (6 bases). Germline CDR1 MDHEN, CDR2 SYDVKM. V gave up 5 bases and J gave up 4 bases, with 14 bases separating them. CDR3 length: 15 amino acids. CDR3 amino acids: CASSTDSDFNEKLFF. CDR3 nucleotides: TGTGCCAGCAGTACGGACAGCGATTTTAATGAAAAACTGTTTTTT.

The V call is TRBV4-1, the J call TRBJ2-1; the match to TRBD1 covers 8 bases. Germline CDR1 reads MGHRA; CDR2 reads YSYEKL. The CDR3 is made up of 17 amino acids. V shed 4 bases and J 5 bases; nucleotides not matched to a gene: 13. This chain's CDR3 is CASSPTGARLGHNEQFF. CDR3 DNA sequence: TGCGCCAGCAGCCCGACAGGGGCGCGCTTGGGGCACAATGAGCAGTTCTTC.

The rearrangement uses TRBV7-9 and TRBJ2-2, with D tentatively TRBD2 (6 bases). Germline values: CDR1 SEHNR, CDR2 FQNEAQ (reference sequence). The CDR3 consists of 16 residues. Trimming took off 0 bases at V and 5 bases at J, with 13 bases between the two ends. The CDR3 loop reads CASSLARAGRTGELFF. The DNA of the CDR3 is TGTGCCAGCAGCTTAGCGCGTGCAGGGAGGACCGGGGAGCTGTTTTTT.